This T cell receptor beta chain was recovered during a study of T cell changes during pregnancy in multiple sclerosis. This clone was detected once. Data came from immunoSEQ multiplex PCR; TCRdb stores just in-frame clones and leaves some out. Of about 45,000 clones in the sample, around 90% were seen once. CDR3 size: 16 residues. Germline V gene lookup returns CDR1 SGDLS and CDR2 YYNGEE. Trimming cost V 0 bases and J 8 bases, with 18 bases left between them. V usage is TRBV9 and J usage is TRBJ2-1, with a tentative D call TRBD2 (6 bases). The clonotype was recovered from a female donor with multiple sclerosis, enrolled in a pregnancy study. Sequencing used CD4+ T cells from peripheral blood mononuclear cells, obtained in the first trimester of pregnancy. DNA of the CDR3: TGTGCCAGCAGCGTAGGAGTGGGACTGCCCCTAGATGAGCAGTTCTTC. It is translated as CASSVGVGLPLDEQFF.